This paragraph covers one T cell receptor (beta chain) sequence. Its target is unknown. Per the germline V gene, CDR1 is SGHRS and CDR2 is YFSETQ. Trimming removed 5 bases at V and 0 bases at J, with 15 bases between. The CDR3 spans 16 residues. The data belong to a study of blood T cells in healthy people across ages. Study outcomes and limitations: Long-lived donors exceeded aged donors in naive CD4+ cells and diversity.

Through a sample-barcoded 5' primer and a J-beta primer mix, a second PCR was run for 7 to 11 cycles. Researchers report that each sample yielded at least 2.5 million CDR3-containing paired-end reads. Each CDR3 protein is one row after TCRdb ran MiXCR on the 5' RACE reads. Seen here are 1.5 million to 2 million distinct CDR3 sequences, roughly 27% observed once, and the top ten hold about 7.7%. Total RNA, at least 6 micrograms per sample, came from PBMCs. The rearrangement links TRBV5-1 to TRBJ2-1; a weak D match, TRBD2 (6 bases). Sequenced input: blood. The sequence derives from a woman aged 30 to 39 in good health. CDR3 residues: CASRLISGSSYNEQFF. CDR3 nucleotide sequence: TGCGCCAGCAGGTTGATTAGCGGAAGCTCCTACAATGAGCAGTTCTTC.